A selection of T cell receptor beta chains follows, all from one sample in a study of blood T cell repertoires in COVID-19. Measured with immunoSEQ multiplex PCR; TCRdb has only the in-frame clones, and not every one. The sample shows about 180,000 clones, about 83% of them seen only once. Sequenced sample: peripheral blood. The receptor source for this set is a human donor in a cohort sampled during active COVID-19. Both conserved end residues are part of each CDR3. A D gene is named only where the DNA matches it firmly. Clone size is not always given. Where it is, it says once, few, many or a class for expanded clones.

d_gene: -
abundance: -
j_gene: TRBJ1-5
v_gene: TRBV19
CDR3aa: CASSIVSAGFNQPQHF
CDR3nt: TGTGCCAGTAGTATAGTGTCGGCAGGGTTCAATCAGCCCCAGCATTTT

d_gene: -
abundance: once
j_gene: TRBJ1-5
v_gene: TRBV24-1
CDR3aa: CATSAQDNQPQHF
CDR3nt: TGTGCCACCAGTGCGCAGGACAATCAGCCCCAGCATTTT

d_gene: -
abundance: -
j_gene: TRBJ1-5
v_gene: TRBV18
CDR3aa: CASSPSGGADQPQHF
CDR3nt: TGTGCCAGCTCACCATCTGGGGGGGCCGATCAGCCCCAGCATTTT

d_gene: TRBD1
abundance: few
j_gene: TRBJ1-2
v_gene: TRBV27
CDR3aa: CASRWQGAGYGYTF
CDR3nt: TGTGCCAGCAGGTGGCAGGGGGCAGGCTATGGCTACACCTTC

d_gene: -
abundance: -
j_gene: TRBJ2-7
v_gene: TRBV20-1
CDR3aa: CSARFNEQYF
CDR3nt: TGCAGTGCTAGATTTAACGAGCAGTACTTC

d_gene: TRBD1
abundance: -
j_gene: TRBJ2-3
v_gene: TRBV7-3
CDR3aa: CASSLTGTGGSSGGTDTQYF
CDR3nt: TGTGCCAGCAGCTTAACCGGGACAGGGGGATCCAGCGGGGGCACAGATACGCAGTATTTT

d_gene: -
abundance: once
j_gene: TRBJ2-1
v_gene: TRBV9
CDR3aa: CASSVGGRGEQFF
CDR3nt: TGTGCCAGCAGCGTCGGAGGGAGAGGTGAGCAGTTCTTC

d_gene: -
abundance: few
j_gene: TRBJ1-6
v_gene: TRBV3-1/TRBV3-2
CDR3aa: CASSSIMTKGVPLHF
CDR3nt: TGTGCCAGCAGCAGTATTATGACGAAGGGAGTACCCCTCCACTTT

d_gene: -
abundance: -
j_gene: TRBJ1-2
v_gene: TRBV9
CDR3aa: CASSVNSNYGYTF
CDR3nt: TGTGCCAGCAGCGTAAACAGCAACTATGGCTACACCTTC

d_gene: -
abundance: -
j_gene: TRBJ2-7
v_gene: TRBV15
CDR3aa: CATSRDRSGSYEQYF
CDR3nt: TGTGCCACCAGCAGAGATCGGTCGGGCTCCTACGAGCAGTACTTC

d_gene: -
abundance: -
j_gene: TRBJ1-5
v_gene: TRBV7-9
CDR3aa: CAVKGASNQPQHF
CDR3nt: TGTGCCGTAAAAGGGGCCAGCAATCAGCCCCAGCATTTT

d_gene: TRBD1
abundance: -
j_gene: TRBJ2-3
v_gene: TRBV7-9
CDR3aa: CASSNRDRSTDTQYF
CDR3nt: TGTGCCAGCAGCAACCGGGACAGAAGCACAGATACGCAGTATTTT

d_gene: -
abundance: -
j_gene: TRBJ1-2
v_gene: TRBV6-5
CDR3aa: CASTDSSYGYTF
CDR3nt: TGTGCCAGCACCGACAGTAGCTATGGCTACACCTTC

d_gene: -
abundance: -
j_gene: TRBJ1-2
v_gene: TRBV7-9
CDR3aa: CASSLGGDYGYTF
CDR3nt: TGTGCCAGCAGCTTAGGGGGGGACTATGGCTACACCTTC

d_gene: -
abundance: -
j_gene: TRBJ1-5
v_gene: TRBV6-2/TRBV6-3
CDR3aa: CASSSRDRIAQPQHF
CDR3nt: TGTGCCAGCAGTTCCCGAGACAGAATCGCTCAGCCCCAGCATTTT

d_gene: -
abundance: -
j_gene: TRBJ2-2
v_gene: TRBV29-1
CDR3aa: CSGREPNTGELFF
CDR3nt: TGCAGCGGCCGGGAGCCCAACACCGGGGAGCTGTTTTTT

d_gene: -
abundance: few
j_gene: TRBJ1-2
v_gene: TRBV27
CDR3aa: CASSFQDRPNYGYTF
CDR3nt: TGTGCCAGCAGTTTCCAGGACAGACCGAACTATGGCTACACCTTC

d_gene: -
abundance: -
j_gene: TRBJ1-5
v_gene: TRBV28
CDR3aa: CASSLSQANQPQHF
CDR3nt: TGTGCCAGCAGTTTATCCCAGGCTAATCAGCCCCAGCATTTT

d_gene: -
abundance: -
j_gene: TRBJ1-1
v_gene: TRBV6-5
CDR3aa: CASARIGRSAEAFF
CDR3nt: TGTGCCAGCGCCAGGATCGGGAGGAGCGCTGAAGCTTTCTTT

d_gene: -
abundance: -
j_gene: TRBJ2-7
v_gene: TRBV27
CDR3aa: CASSLSMRTAGEQYF
CDR3nt: TGTGCCAGCAGTTTATCGATGAGGACCGCGGGAGAGCAGTACTTC

d_gene: -
abundance: once
j_gene: TRBJ1-6
v_gene: TRBV6-2/TRBV6-3
CDR3aa: CASSTGQISSYNSPLHF
CDR3nt: TGTGCCAGCAGTACCGGACAGATCAGCTCCTATAATTCACCCCTCCACTTT

d_gene: -
abundance: few
j_gene: TRBJ1-5
v_gene: TRBV4-1
CDR3aa: CASSQGSGLNQPQHF
CDR3nt: TGCGCCAGCAGCCAAGGCTCGGGTCTCAATCAGCCCCAGCATTTT

d_gene: -
abundance: -
j_gene: TRBJ1-4
v_gene: TRBV18
CDR3aa: CASSLTQQDEKLFF
CDR3nt: TGTGCCAGCTCACTCACCCAACAGGATGAAAAACTGTTTTTT

d_gene: -
abundance: few
j_gene: TRBJ1-1
v_gene: TRBV7-3
CDR3aa: CASSFGENTEAFF
CDR3nt: TGTGCCAGCAGCTTCGGGGAGAACACTGAAGCTTTCTTT

d_gene: TRBD1
abundance: -
j_gene: TRBJ2-5
v_gene: TRBV14
CDR3aa: CASSLGQGVIETQYF
CDR3nt: TGTGCCAGCAGCCTCGGACAGGGGGTTATCGAGACCCAGTACTTC

d_gene: -
abundance: -
j_gene: TRBJ1-3
v_gene: TRBV19
CDR3aa: CASRARRQRSSGNTIYF
CDR3nt: TGTGCCAGTAGAGCTAGGAGACAGCGCAGCTCTGGAAACACCATATATTTT